Below, 31 T cell receptor beta chains from the same sample are listed, as sequenced in a study of vaccination and CD4 T cells after COVID-19. These receptors' targets are unknown. The Oncomine TCR Beta short-read assay sequenced DNA from cultured CD4+ T cells. Once CD4+ T cells had been cultured, genomic DNA was extracted from them. TCRdb independently ran MiXCR on the PCR reads; one entry per CDR3 protein. Here the sample spans some 12,000 distinct CDR3 sequences, about 28% being singletons. Treatment reported: approximately 10-day PBMC culture with coronavirus spike peptide pools or control peptides (ViraFEST assay). Ahead of the COVID-19 pandemic (2011-2018), the CD4+ T cells of the unexposed donor were collected. The material sequenced was CD4+ T cells from blood, cultured in vitro. Every receptor here comes from a human donor in good health.

This clonotype has more than one count but fewer than ten. This chain uses TRBV9 with TRBJ2-7, with TRBD1 matching over 8 bases. Germline CDR1 and CDR2: SGDLS and YYNGEE. Trimming took 0 bases from V and 7 from J; bases not matched to a gene: 9. The CDR3 covers 15 residues. As DNA, the CDR3 is TGTGCCAGCAGCGTAGACCCCAGGGGGCTTAGGGAGCAGTACTTC. The encoded protein is CASSVDPRGLREQYF. Filled out from reference TRBV9 and TRBJ2-7, the complete variable domain reads DSGVTQTPKHLITATGQRVTLRCSPRSGDLSVYWYQQSLDQGLQFLIQYYNGEERAKGNILERFSAQQFPDLHSELNLSSLELGDSALYFCASSVDPRGLREQYFGPGTRLTVT.

The rearrangement joins TRBV2 to TRBJ2-3, with TRBD1 matching 9 bases. In germline, CDR1 is SNHLY, CDR2 FYNNEI. The J segment lost 8 bases and the V segment lost 6 bases, leaving 9 bases of the junction unmatched. The CDR3 has 14 amino acids. CDR3 bases: TGTGCCAGCAGAGAGACAGGGGGAATTAGTACGCAGTATTTT. Translated: CASRETGGISTQYF.

The chain has TRBV6-2 or TRBV6-3 and TRBJ1-2; no clear D gene. The CDR3 has 14 residues. Germline V CDR1 and CDR2: MNHEY, SVGEGT. V was trimmed by 6 bases and J by 3 bases, leaving 14 bases between them. CDR3 sequence: CASSDGRSHYGYTF. The CDR3 DNA reads TGTGCCAGCAGCGACGGCAGGAGTCACTATGGCTACACCTTC.

In this sample, this clonotype turned up a few times. The genes are TRBV30 and TRBJ2-7; the match to TRBD1 covers 11 bases. V shed 4 bases and J 0 bases; nucleotides not matched to a gene: 11. Germline V gene lookup returns CDR1 GTSNPN and CDR2 SVGIG (reference sequence). The CDR3 has 17 residues. As DNA, the CDR3 is TGTGCCTGGACGGACAGGGGGCGCGGGAGGAGCTCCTACGAGCAGTACTTC. The encoded protein is CAWTDRGRGRSSYEQYF.

This clonotype was seen only a few times. V is TRBV2 and J is TRBJ1-1; D uncertain. In germline, CDR1 is SNHLY, CDR2 FYNNEI. The CDR3 is 10 amino acids. Deletions cut 9 bases from V and 6 bases from J, with 8 bases between. CDR3 sequence: CARSSAEAFF. CDR3 in DNA: TGTGCCAGGTCGAGCGCTGAAGCTTTCTTT. Complete variable domain (other parts from reference TRBV2 and TRBJ1-1): EPEVTQTPSHQVTQMGQEVILRCVPISNHLYFYWYRQILGQKVEFLVSFYNNEISEKSEIFDDQFSVERPDGSNFTLKIRSTKLEDSAMYFCARSSAEAFFGQGTRLTVV.

This clonotype showed up just a few times. V and J are TRBV18 and TRBJ1-5; tentatively, D is TRBD1 (6 bases). The length of the CDR3 is 17 residues. In germline, CDR1 is KGHSH, CDR2 LQKENI. Trimming took 2 bases from V and 1 from J, leaving 15 bases between them. The CDR3 sequence: CASSPSLPGVSNQPQHF. CDR3 bases: TGTGCCAGCTCACCATCCCTTCCAGGGGTGAGCAATCAGCCCCAGCATTTT.

Comment on this clonotype: As the CDR3 is not closed by the conserved phenylalanine or tryptophan, this likely results from a read error. The rearrangement joins TRBV12-3 or TRBV12-4 to TRBJ2-3; D unclear. This CDR3 has 12 amino acids. The V end was cut by 7 bases, the J end by 6 bases, with 11 bases between. CDR3 residues: CASTPHPDTQYS. DNA of the CDR3: TGTGCCAGCACCCCTCACCCGGATACGCAGTATTCT.

This clonotype was detected only a few times. The chain recombines TRBV7-2 with TRBJ2-3, with TRBD2 matching over 10 bases. This CDR3 spans 17 amino acids. V was pared by 2 bases and J by 7 bases, with 12 bases of the junction left unmatched. Germline loops: CDR1 SGHTA, CDR2 FQGNSA. The CDR3 sequence: CASSLRVLAGTSHTQYF. The CDR3 DNA reads as TGTGCCAGCAGCTTACGAGTACTAGCGGGGACGTCCCATACGCAGTATTTT.

This clonotype is medium-sized by share. The chain couples TRBV20-1 to TRBJ2-3; 9 nucleotides match TRBD2. V was clipped by 7 bases and J by 3 bases; unmatched bases: 11. The CDR3 has 15 residues. Germline lookup yields CDR1 DFQATT and CDR2 SNEGSKA (reference sequence). CDR3 protein: CSVPGRAGGTDTQYF. The CDR3 DNA reads TGCAGTGTCCCCGGTCGGGCGGGAGGGACAGATACGCAGTATTTT.

The table lists this clonotype with a few counts. This chain links TRBV6-2 or TRBV6-3 with TRBJ1-5, with D maybe TRBD1 (5 bases). Germline-derived CDR1 and CDR2 are MNHEY and SVGEGT. The CDR3 spans 17 residues. Trimming left V 3 bases short and J 6 bases short, with 21 bases between. The CDR3, as DNA: TGTGCCAGCAGTTATTTGAAAGGGGTAGGATTGAGTCAGCCCCAGCATTTT. Its translation: CASSYLKGVGLSQPQHF.

There are a few counts of this clonotype. V gene TRBV20-1 combines with J gene TRBJ1-1; the D is unclear. The CDR3 totals 12 residues. Germline CDR1 and CDR2: DFQATT and SNEGSKA (reference sequence). V was cut by 6 bases and J by 4 bases, with 12 bases left in between. This CDR3 is CSATAGFTEAFF. CDR3 nucleotide sequence: TGCAGTGCAACAGCTGGTTTCACTGAAGCTTTCTTT.

The chain employs TRBV4-1 and TRBJ2-1, with D hard to call. V dropped 4 bases and J dropped 8 bases, with 15 bases sitting between them. Germline-derived CDR1 and CDR2 are MGHRA and YSYEKL. The CDR3 contains 14 residues. The DNA of the CDR3 is TGCGCCAGCAGCCTACTCGACCATAGGGATGAGCAGTTCTTC. Translation: CASSLLDHRDEQFF.

For this clonotype: This may arise from a read error, as a much more abundant clone is one base away. The chain couples TRBV15 to TRBJ1-5; the match to TRBD1 covers 9 bases. Germline V gene sequence: CDR1 LNHNV, CDR2 YYDKDF (reference sequence). This CDR3 has 19 residues. CDR3 amino acids: CVTSRDPPGQGGDAQPQHF. The CDR3, as DNA: TGTGTCACCAGCAGAGATCCTCCGGGACAGGGAGGGGATGCTCAGCCCCAGCATTTT.

This clonotype was observed a few times. V and J are TRBV18 and TRBJ2-3, with 9 bases aligning to TRBD1. V was clipped by 3 bases and J by 0 bases; unmatched bases: 7. Germline-derived CDR1 and CDR2 are KGHSH and LQKENI. The CDR3 runs 17 residues. The DNA of the CDR3 is TGTGCCAGCTCACCGATGGGACAGGGAGCTAGCACAGATACGCAGTATTTT. This translates into CASSPMGQGASTDTQYF.

The chain employs TRBV6-5 and TRBJ2-4, with TRBD2 as a possible D gene (6 bases). The CDR3 has 17 residues. V was cut by 4 bases and J by 1 base, with 17 bases left in between. Germline values: CDR1 MNHEY, CDR2 SVGAGI. The CDR3 DNA sequence: TGTGCCAGCAGTTTAGTGGAGGGCCGTTTGGCCAAAAACATTCAGTACTTC. Translation gives CASSLVEGRLAKNIQYF.

This clonotype has more than one count but fewer than ten. The chain has TRBV20-1 and TRBJ1-1, with unresolved D. V was cut by 0 bases and J by 1 base, with 9 bases left in between. The CDR3 consists of 14 residues. The germline gives CDR1 DFQATT, CDR2 SNEGSKA (reference sequence). The CDR3 reads CSARDRERNTEAFF. The CDR3 DNA reads TGCAGTGCTAGAGATAGGGAGAGGAACACTGAAGCTTTCTTT.

This clonotype has only a few counts. This chain connects TRBV20-1 to TRBJ2-3; 9 bases line up with TRBD2. The CDR3 contains 13 residues. Trimming took 6 bases from V and 1 from J; bases not matched to a gene: 2. CDR1 is DFQATT, CDR2 SNEGSKA, per germline (reference sequence). The CDR3 loop is CSALAGGTDTQYF. The CDR3, as DNA: TGCAGTGCGTTAGCGGGAGGCACAGATACGCAGTATTTT.

The gene calls are TRBV21-1 and TRBJ2-7; the D call in the table, TRBD1, was not verified against the DNA. TRBV21-1 has pseudogene status. This CDR3 region has 14 residues. The CDR3 region has the DNA TGTGCCAGCAGCAAAGCCGGGGACGGGTACGAGCAGTACTTC. Its protein is CASSKAGDGYEQYF.

This clonotype was observed a few times. The rearrangement joins TRBV7-9 to TRBJ2-4; D unclear. V dropped 1 base and J dropped 8 bases, with 15 bases sitting between them. Per germline, CDR1 SEHNR and CDR2 FQNEAQ (reference sequence). The CDR3 length is 15 residues. The CDR3 bases are TGTGCCAGCAGCTTAGTAGGGCAGCCCGCGGACATTCAGTACTTC. It codes for CASSLVGQPADIQYF.

V and J are TRBV20-1 and TRBJ2-5; 11 bases line up with TRBD2. Germline CDR1 and CDR2: DFQATT and SNEGSKA (reference sequence). J was trimmed by 2 bases and V by 4 bases; bases with no gene match: 9. The CDR3 is 16 amino acids. CDR3 sequence: CSAKRGLAGLQETQYF. DNA for the CDR3: TGCAGTGCTAAACGAGGACTAGCGGGTTTACAAGAGACCCAGTACTTC.

This clonotype was seen just once. The gene calls are TRBV12-3 or TRBV12-4 and TRBJ2-5, with D unresolved. The CDR3 length is 13 residues. V was trimmed by 10 bases and J by 0 bases, leaving 12 bases between them. As DNA, the CDR3 is TGTGCCACAAGTATCCGGGACCAAGAGACCCAGTACTTC. Translation: CATSIRDQETQYF.

This chain joins TRBV28 and TRBJ2-7, with no clear D. Trimming removed 7 bases at V and 4 bases at J, with 5 bases between. This CDR3 is 10 amino acids long. Germline V lookup: CDR1 MDHEN, CDR2 SYDVKM. The CDR3: CASMQYEQYF. Here the CDR3 DNA reads TGTGCCAGCATGCAGTACGAGCAGTACTTC.

The J gene is TRBJ2-2, the V gene TRBV20-1; D is unclear. The length of the CDR3 is 13 residues. Germline V gene lookup returns CDR1 DFQATT and CDR2 SNEGSKA (reference sequence). The V gene lost 5 bases and the J gene lost 5 bases, with 12 bases spanning the gap. The CDR3 is CSAPYSRTGELFF. In DNA, the CDR3 is TGCAGTGCTCCCTACTCTAGAACCGGGGAGCTGTTTTTT.

By share, this clonotype ranks as medium-sized. This chain links TRBV10-3 with TRBJ2-7, with 10 bases that match TRBD1. CDR3 size: 14 residues. The germline gives CDR1 ENHRY, CDR2 SYGVKD. V lost 4 bases, J lost 5 bases, and 5 bases stayed unmatched. The CDR3 DNA sequence: TGTGCCATCAGTGGGAGACAGGGGGCGAACGAGCAGTACTTC. Protein: CAISGRQGANEQYF.

This chain uses TRBV7-3 with TRBJ1-5; D unclear. This CDR3 has 15 amino acids. Trimming stripped 3 bases from V and 7 bases from J, with 16 bases between. In germline, CDR1 is SGHTA, CDR2 FQGTGA. CDR3 DNA: TGTGCCAGCAGCTTGAGTCCGGGAGTAGGACAGCCCCAGCATTTT. It specifies CASSLSPGVGQPQHF. The full variable domain, its missing parts supplied by reference TRBV7-3 and TRBJ1-5, is GAGVSQTPSNKVTEKGKYVELRCDPISGHTALYWYRQSLGQGPEFLIYFQGTGAADDSGLPNDRFFAVRPEGSVSTLKIQRTERGDSAVYLCASSLSPGVGQPQHFGDGTRLSIL.

V and J are TRBV2 and TRBJ2-5; 13 nucleotides line up with TRBD2. The CDR3 spans 16 residues. Germline CDR1 SNHLY, CDR2 FYNNEI. J was trimmed by 5 bases and V by 3 bases; bases with no gene match: 6. This CDR3 is CASSDVLTSGRETQYF. In DNA form, the CDR3 reads TGTGCCAGCAGTGACGTGTTGACTAGCGGGAGGGAGACCCAGTACTTC.

This clonotype was found a few times. The V gene is TRBV20-1, the J gene TRBJ2-1, with D maybe TRBD2 (6 bases). Trimming removed 4 bases from V and 0 bases from J, with 13 bases in between. The CDR3 spans 15 residues. CDR1 DFQATT and CDR2 SNEGSKA come from the germline V gene (reference sequence). CDR3 in amino acids: CSANGGGSSYNEQFF. The CDR3 DNA reads as TGCAGTGCTAACGGGGGTGGGAGCTCCTACAATGAGCAGTTCTTC.

This clonotype was counted between two and nine times. The V gene is TRBV20-1, the J gene TRBJ2-7; 8 positions agree with TRBD1. Germline V gene data show CDR1 as DFQATT and CDR2 as SNEGSKA (reference sequence). The CDR3 is 14 amino acids. Trimming cost V 6 bases and J 3 bases; bases outside gene matches: 10. CDR3 in DNA: TGCAGTGCCCCGAGTGGACAGGGTGTCTACGAGCAGTACTTC. This translates into CSAPSGQGVYEQYF.

This clonotype turned up a few times. The chain has TRBV20-1 and TRBJ1-2; 8 bases match TRBD1. Germline V gives CDR1 DFQATT, CDR2 SNEGSKA (reference sequence). This CDR3 has 11 amino acids. V gave up 6 bases and J gave up 7 bases; unmatched junction bases: 4. The CDR3 here is CSARQGAGYTF. CDR3 nucleotides: TGCAGTGCGCGTCAGGGGGCTGGCTACACCTTC.

The chain uses TRBV5-6 and TRBJ2-7, with TRBD1 matching 9 bases. The V segment lost 3 bases and the J segment 3 bases; nucleotides outside the gene matches: 1. The CDR3 contains 13 residues. CDR1 is SGHDT and CDR2 is YYEEEE in the germline V gene. CDR3 loop: CASSWTGVYEQYF. The CDR3 nucleotides read TGTGCCAGCAGCTGGACAGGGGTCTACGAGCAGTACTTC. The variable domain in full, completed from reference TRBV5-6 and TRBJ2-7, reads DAGVTQSPTHLIKTRGQQVTLRCSPKSGHDTVSWYQQALGQGPQFIFQYYEEEERQRGNFPDRFSGHQFPNYSSELNVNALLLGDSALYLCASSWTGVYEQYFGPGTRLTVT.

There are a few counts of this clonotype. The chain is built from TRBV7-2 and TRBJ2-7; TRBD2 is a possible D gene (5 bases). In germline, CDR1 is SGHTA, CDR2 FQGNSA. The CDR3 is 12 amino acids. The V end was cut by 1 base, the J end by 7 bases, with 8 bases between. The CDR3 spells CASSLVGDEQYF. CDR3 sequence (DNA): TGTGCCAGCAGCTTAGTCGGGGATGAGCAGTACTTC.